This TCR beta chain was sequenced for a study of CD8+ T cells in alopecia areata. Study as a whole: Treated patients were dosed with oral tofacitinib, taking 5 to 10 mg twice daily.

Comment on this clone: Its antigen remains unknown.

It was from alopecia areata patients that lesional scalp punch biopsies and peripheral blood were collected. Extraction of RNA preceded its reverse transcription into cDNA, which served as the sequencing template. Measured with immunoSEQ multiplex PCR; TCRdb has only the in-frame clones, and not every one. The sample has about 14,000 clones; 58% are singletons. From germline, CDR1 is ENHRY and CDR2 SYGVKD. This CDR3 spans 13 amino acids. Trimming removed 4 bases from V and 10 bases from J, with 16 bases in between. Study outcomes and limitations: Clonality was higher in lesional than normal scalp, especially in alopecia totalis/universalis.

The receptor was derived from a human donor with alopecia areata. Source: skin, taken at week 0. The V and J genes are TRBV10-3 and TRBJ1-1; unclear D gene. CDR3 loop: CAISGNDPRAAFF. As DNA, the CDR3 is TGTGCCATCAGTGGAAACGACCCCCGGGCAGCTTTCTTT.